This entry describes one T cell receptor beta chain. The antigen is not known. This record belongs to a study of cytomegalovirus exposure and HLA in healthy donors. Overall study: Within the Caucasian-associated ancestry cluster were under 85% of the approximately 400 genotyped donors.

The PCR ran on 60 Vbeta and 13 Jbeta primers. Measured with immunoSEQ multiplex PCR; TCRdb has only the in-frame clones, and not every one. Found here are 90,000 to 150,000 clones, 81% of them singletons; the top ten hold more than 1.5%. Study conclusions and caveats: A later analysis showed TCR association rates differing by HLA locus, peaking at DRB1 and lowest at HLA-C. Earlier analysis yielded a pattern in which most TCR beta V segments were productive about 90% or about 30% of the time. In a later analysis, an Asian-associated ancestry cluster reportedly showed fewer N-insertions than the approximately 660-donor mean.

CDR1 and CDR2 (germline): PRHDT, FYEKMQ (reference sequence). V was pared by 5 bases and J by 8 bases, with 14 bases of the junction left unmatched. CDR3 length equals 17 residues. This chain joins TRBV13 and TRBJ2-1, with 11 bases identical to TRBD2. The receptor was isolated from a man between 35 and 55 years old in good health and CMV-seronegative. Input material: PBMCs. CDR3 nucleotides: TGTGCCAGCAGCCCCGAAAGGGGTAGCGGGGGGGGTGATGAGCAGTTCTTC. It specifies CASSPERGSGGGDEQFF.